One TCR beta chain is described in this entry. This specimen comes from a study of blood T cell repertoires in COVID-19. Data came from immunoSEQ multiplex PCR; TCRdb stores just in-frame clones and leaves some out. This sample carries 40,000 or so clones, about four fifths of them seen once, and the ten largest clones take about a quarter. CDR1 and CDR2 (germline): LNHDA, SQIVND (reference sequence). Trimming left V 5 bases short and J 5 bases short, with 16 bases between. This CDR3 has 15 amino acids. The sequence came from a man in his sixties or seventies with acute or convalescent COVID-19. The chain employs TRBV19 and TRBJ2-1; perhaps TRBD2 as D (7 bases). What was sequenced was peripheral blood. The CDR3 loop is CASSGTGGPDNEQFF. The CDR3 DNA reads as TGTGCCAGTAGTGGGACCGGGGGGCCTGACAATGAGCAGTTCTTC.